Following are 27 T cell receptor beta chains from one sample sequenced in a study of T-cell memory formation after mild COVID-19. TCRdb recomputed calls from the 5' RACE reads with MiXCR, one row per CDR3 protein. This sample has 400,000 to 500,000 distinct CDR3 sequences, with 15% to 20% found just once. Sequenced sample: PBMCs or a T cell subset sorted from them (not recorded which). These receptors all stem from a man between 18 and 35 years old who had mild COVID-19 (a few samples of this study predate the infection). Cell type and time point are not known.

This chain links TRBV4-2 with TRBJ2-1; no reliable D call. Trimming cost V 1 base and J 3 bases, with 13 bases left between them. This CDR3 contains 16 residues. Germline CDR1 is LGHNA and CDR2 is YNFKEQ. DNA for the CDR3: TGTGCCAGCAGCCAAGGCCACATACTAAGCTACAATGAGCAGTTCTTC. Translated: CASSQGHILSYNEQFF.

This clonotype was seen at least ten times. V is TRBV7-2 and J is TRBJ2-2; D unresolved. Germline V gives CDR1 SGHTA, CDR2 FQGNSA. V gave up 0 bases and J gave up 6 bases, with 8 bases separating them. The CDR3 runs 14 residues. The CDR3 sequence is CASSLALAAGELFF. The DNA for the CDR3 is TGTGCCAGCAGCTTAGCGCTCGCGGCCGGGGAGCTGTTTTTT.

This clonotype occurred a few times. The CDR3 here is CASSSLGSLHF. CDR3 DNA: TGTGCCAGCAGCTCCCTTGGGTCCCTCCACTTT. The chain has TRBV7-9 and TRBJ1-6; no firm D call. Germline CDR1 SEHNR, CDR2 FQNEAQ (reference sequence). The CDR3 spans 11 residues. Trimming stripped 4 bases from V and 14 bases from J, with 9 bases between.

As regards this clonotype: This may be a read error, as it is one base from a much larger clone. The CDR3 here is CASRHDEQFF. In DNA, the CDR3 is TGTGCCAGCAGGCACGATGAGCAGTTCTTC. The rearrangement uses TRBV5-5 and TRBJ2-1; D gene unclear. Germline V gene sequence: CDR1 SGHKS, CDR2 YYEKEE (reference sequence). The V end lost 5 bases, the J end lost 8 bases, and 5 bases lay between the germline ends. The CDR3 runs 10 residues.

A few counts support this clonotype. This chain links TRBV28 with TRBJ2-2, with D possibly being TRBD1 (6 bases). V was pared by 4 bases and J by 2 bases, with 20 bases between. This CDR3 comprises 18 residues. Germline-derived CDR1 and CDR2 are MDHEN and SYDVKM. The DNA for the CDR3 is TGTGCCAGCAGTTCGTCTGAAATGAGGGGGTATAACACCGGGGAGCTGTTTTTT. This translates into CASSSSEMRGYNTGELFF.

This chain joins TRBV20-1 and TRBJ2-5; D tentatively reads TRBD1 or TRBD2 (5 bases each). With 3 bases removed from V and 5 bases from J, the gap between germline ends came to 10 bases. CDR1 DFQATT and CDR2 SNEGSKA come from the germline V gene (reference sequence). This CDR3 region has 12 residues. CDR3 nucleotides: TGCAGTGCTAGGGGACGCCGGGAGACCCAGTACTTC. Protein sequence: CSARGRRETQYF.

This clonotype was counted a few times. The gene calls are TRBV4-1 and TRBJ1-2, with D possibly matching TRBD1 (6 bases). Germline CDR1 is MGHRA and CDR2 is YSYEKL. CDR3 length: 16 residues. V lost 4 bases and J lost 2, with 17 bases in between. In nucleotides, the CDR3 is TGCGCCAGCAGCCCATCCGGTGGGGGCGAAAACTATGGCTACACCTTC. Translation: CASSPSGGGENYGYTF.

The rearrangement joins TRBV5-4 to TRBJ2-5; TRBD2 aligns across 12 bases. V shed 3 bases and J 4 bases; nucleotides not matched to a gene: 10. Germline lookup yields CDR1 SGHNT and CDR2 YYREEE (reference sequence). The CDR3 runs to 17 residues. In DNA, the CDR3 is TGTGCCAGCAGCTCCCCCGGACTAGCGGGGTTTGGAGAGACCCAGTACTTC. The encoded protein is CASSSPGLAGFGETQYF.

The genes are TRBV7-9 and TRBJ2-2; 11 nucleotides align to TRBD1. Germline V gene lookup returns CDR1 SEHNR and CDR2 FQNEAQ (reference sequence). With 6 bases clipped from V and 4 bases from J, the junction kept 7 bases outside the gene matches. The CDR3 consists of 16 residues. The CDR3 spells CASSPAGTGGTGELFF. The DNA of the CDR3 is TGTGCCAGCAGTCCAGCCGGGACAGGGGGCACCGGGGAGCTGTTTTTT.

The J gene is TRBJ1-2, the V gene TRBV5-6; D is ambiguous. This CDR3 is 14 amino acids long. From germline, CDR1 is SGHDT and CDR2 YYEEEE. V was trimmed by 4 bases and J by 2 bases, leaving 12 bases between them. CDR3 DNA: TGTGCCAGCAGCCGGGATAGGTCCAACTATGGCTACACCTTC. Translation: CASSRDRSNYGYTF.

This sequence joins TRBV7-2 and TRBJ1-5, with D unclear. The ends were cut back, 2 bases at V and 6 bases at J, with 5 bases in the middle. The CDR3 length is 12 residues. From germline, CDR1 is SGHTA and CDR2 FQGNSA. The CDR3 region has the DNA TGTGCCAGCAGCTTAACGGCTCAGCCCCAGCATTTT. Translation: CASSLTAQPQHF.

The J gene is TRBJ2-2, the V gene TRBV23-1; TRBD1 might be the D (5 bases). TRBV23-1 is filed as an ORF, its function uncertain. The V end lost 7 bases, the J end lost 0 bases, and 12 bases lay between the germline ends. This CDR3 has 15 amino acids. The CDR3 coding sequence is TGCGCCAGCATAGTGGGGCCCCCGAACACCGGGGAGCTGTTTTTT. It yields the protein CASIVGPPNTGELFF.

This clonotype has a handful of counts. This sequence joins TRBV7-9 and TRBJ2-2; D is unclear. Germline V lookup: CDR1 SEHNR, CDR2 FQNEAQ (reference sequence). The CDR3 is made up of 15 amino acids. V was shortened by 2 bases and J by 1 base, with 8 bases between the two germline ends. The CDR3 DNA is TGTGCCAGCAGCTTAAAACGCCGGAACACCGGGGAGCTGTTTTTT. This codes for CASSLKRRNTGELFF.

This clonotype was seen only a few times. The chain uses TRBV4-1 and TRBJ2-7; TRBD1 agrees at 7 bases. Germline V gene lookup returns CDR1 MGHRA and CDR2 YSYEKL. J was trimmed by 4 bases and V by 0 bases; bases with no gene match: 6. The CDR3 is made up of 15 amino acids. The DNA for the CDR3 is TGCGCCAGCAGCCAAGATAGGCGACAGGGATACGAGCAGTACTTC. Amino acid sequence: CASSQDRRQGYEQYF.

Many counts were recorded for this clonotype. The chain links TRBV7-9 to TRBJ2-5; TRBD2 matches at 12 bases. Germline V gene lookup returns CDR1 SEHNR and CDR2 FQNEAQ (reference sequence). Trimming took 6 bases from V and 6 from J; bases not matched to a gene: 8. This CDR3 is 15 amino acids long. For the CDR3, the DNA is TGTGCCAGCAGACAAACTAGCGGGGGGCAACAGACCCAGTACTTC. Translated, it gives CASRQTSGGQQTQYF.

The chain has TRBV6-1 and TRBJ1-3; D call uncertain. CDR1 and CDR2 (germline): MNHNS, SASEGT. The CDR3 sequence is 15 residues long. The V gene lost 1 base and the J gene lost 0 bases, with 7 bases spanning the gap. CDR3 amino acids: CASSEGAASGNTIYF. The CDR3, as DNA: TGTGCCAGCAGTGAAGGGGCAGCCTCTGGAAACACCATATATTTT.

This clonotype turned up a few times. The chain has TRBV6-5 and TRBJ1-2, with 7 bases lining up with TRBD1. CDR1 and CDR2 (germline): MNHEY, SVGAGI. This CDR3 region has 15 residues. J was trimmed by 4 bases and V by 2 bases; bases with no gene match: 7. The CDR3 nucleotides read TGTGCCAGCAGTTACGGACAGGAGCCCTCCTATGGCTACACCTTC. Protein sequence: CASSYGQEPSYGYTF.

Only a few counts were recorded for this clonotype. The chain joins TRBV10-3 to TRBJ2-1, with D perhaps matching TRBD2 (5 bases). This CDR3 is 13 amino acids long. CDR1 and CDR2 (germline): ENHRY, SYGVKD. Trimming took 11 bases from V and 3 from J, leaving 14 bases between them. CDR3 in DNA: TGTGCCGGAAGTTTAGCGCTCTACAATGAGCAGTTCTTC. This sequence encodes CAGSLALYNEQFF.

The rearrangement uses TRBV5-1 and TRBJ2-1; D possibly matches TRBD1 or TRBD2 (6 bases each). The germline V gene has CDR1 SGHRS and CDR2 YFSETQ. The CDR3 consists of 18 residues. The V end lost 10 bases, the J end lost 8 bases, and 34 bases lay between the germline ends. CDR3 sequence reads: CACSWGVRSMQGMDEQFF. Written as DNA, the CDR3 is TGCGCCTGTAGTTGGGGGGTGAGGTCGATGCAGGGGATGGATGAGCAGTTCTTC. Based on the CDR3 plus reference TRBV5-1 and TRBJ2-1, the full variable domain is KAGVTQTPRYLIKTRGQQVTLSCSPISGHRSVSWYQQTPGQGLQFLFEYFSETQRNKGNFPGRFSGRQFSNSRSEMNVSTLELGDSALYLCACSWGVRSMQGMDEQFFGPGTRLTVL.

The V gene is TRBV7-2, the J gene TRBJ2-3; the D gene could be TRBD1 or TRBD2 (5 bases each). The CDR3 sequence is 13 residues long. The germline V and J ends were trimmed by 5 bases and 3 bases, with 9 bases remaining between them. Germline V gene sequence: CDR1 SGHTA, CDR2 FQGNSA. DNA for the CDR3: TGTGCCAGCAGCACGGGACGTACAGATACGCAGTATTTT. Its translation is CASSTGRTDTQYF.

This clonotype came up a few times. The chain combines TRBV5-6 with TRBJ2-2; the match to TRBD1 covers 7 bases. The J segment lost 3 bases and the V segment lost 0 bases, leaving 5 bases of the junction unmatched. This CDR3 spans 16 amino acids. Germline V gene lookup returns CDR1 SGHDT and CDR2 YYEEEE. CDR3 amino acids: CASSLDRGTDTGELFF. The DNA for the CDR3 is TGTGCCAGCAGCTTGGACAGGGGTACGGACACCGGGGAGCTGTTTTTT. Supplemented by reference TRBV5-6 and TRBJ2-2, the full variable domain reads DAGVTQSPTHLIKTRGQQVTLRCSPKSGHDTVSWYQQALGQGPQFIFQYYEEEERQRGNFPDRFSGHQFPNYSSELNVNALLLGDSALYLCASSLDRGTDTGELFFGEGSRLTVL.

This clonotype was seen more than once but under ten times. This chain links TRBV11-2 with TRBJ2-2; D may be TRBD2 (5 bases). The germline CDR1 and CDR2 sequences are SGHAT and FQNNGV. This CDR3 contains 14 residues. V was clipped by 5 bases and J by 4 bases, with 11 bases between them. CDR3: CASSLNGLTGELFF. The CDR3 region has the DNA TGTGCCAGCAGCCTTAATGGACTCACCGGGGAGCTGTTTTTT.

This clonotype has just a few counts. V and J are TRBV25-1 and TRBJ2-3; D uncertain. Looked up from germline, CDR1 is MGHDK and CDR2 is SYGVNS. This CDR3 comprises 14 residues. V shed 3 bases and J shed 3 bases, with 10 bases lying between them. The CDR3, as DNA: TGTGCCAGCAGTGATCACACTCAGACAGATACGCAGTATTTT. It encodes CASSDHTQTDTQYF.

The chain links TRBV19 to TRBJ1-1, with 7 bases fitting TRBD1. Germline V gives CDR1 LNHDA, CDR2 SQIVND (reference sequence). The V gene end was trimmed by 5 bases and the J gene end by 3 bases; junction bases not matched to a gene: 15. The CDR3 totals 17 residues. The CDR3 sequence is CASSPLRLTGRYTEAFF. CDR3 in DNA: TGTGCCAGTAGTCCCCTCCGCTTGACAGGGAGATACACTGAAGCTTTCTTT.

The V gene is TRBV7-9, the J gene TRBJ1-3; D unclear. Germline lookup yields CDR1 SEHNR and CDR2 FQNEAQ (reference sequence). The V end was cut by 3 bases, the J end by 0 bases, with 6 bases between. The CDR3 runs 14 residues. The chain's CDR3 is CASSFLLSGNTIYF. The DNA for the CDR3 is TGTGCCAGCAGCTTCCTACTCTCTGGAAACACCATATATTTT.

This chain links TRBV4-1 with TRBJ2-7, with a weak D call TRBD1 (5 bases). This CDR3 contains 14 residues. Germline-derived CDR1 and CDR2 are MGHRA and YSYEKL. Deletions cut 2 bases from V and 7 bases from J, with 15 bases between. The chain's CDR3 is CASSQTQASMEQYF. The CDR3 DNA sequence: TGCGCCAGCAGCCAAACACAGGCCAGCATGGAGCAGTACTTC.

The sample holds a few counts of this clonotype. The CDR3 reads CASNIRWPGTAAYF. The CDR3 nucleotides are TGTGCCAGCAACATTAGGTGGCCCGGGACAGCGGCATATTTT. This sequence joins TRBV6-5 and TRBJ2-3; 7 positions match TRBD1. The germline CDR1 and CDR2 sequences are MNHEY and SVGAGI. The CDR3 spans 14 residues. J lost 15 bases, V lost 7 bases, and 19 bases had no gene match.